The 4 T cell receptor beta chains in this list originate from one sample, sequenced in a study of cytomegalovirus exposure and HLA in healthy donors. PCR amplification relied on 60 Vbeta primers (plus 13 Jbeta primers). Only in-frame clones appear in the TCRdb table, and some are missing; sequencing was by immunoSEQ multiplex PCR. The data hold 180,000 or so clones, with 82% observed a single time. The source material was PBMCs. These receptor sequences come from a man in his forties in good health and CMV-seronegative.

The gene calls are TRBV6-1 and TRBJ2-5; TRBD1 might be the D (5 bases). Trimming took off 4 bases at V and 14 bases at J, with 26 bases between the two ends. CDR3 length: 15 residues. CDR1 and CDR2 from the germline V gene are MNHNS and SASEGT. CDR3 amino acids: CASSGGPNRLSFVYF. CDR3 coding DNA: TGTGCCAGCAGTGGGGGCCCCAACAGGCTTTCCTTCGTTTACTTC.

The rearrangement links TRBV2 to TRBJ2-5; 7 bases are shared with TRBD2. Per the germline V gene, CDR1 is SNHLY and CDR2 is FYNNEI. The CDR3 runs to 18 residues. Trimming at V came to 2 bases and at J to 4 bases, leaving 16 bases not matched to a gene. This CDR3 reads CASSETPSGGIRGETQYF. Written as DNA, the CDR3 is TGTGCCAGCAGTGAAACCCCTAGCGGCGGAATAAGGGGAGAGACCCAGTACTTC.

The rearrangement joins TRBV7-9 to TRBJ2-1; D might be TRBD1 (7 bases). Germline V gives CDR1 SEHNR, CDR2 FQNEAQ (reference sequence). There are 18 residues in the CDR3. Trimming stripped 2 bases from V and 8 bases from J, with 25 bases between. This CDR3 is CASSLLGSRGRMEDEQFF. CDR3 in DNA: TGTGCCAGCAGCTTATTGGGTTCCAGGGGGAGGATGGAGGATGAGCAGTTCTTC.

The rearrangement links TRBV28 to TRBJ2-7, with TRBD1 matching 7 bases. This CDR3 is built from 11 residues. Germline V gene data show CDR1 as MDHEN and CDR2 as SYDVKM. The CDR3 coding sequence is TGTGGGTTACAGGGGTCCAACGAGCAGTACTTC. This gives the protein CGLQGSNEQYF.